The TCR beta chain described here comes from a study of T cell responses to AZD1222 COVID-19 vaccine. Whole-study findings and limits: Of spike-specific TCRs, nearly half reportedly target regions left unmutated in variants. Clonal diversity may have been underestimated, and the donors were mostly white British, with more females than males. AZD1222 recipients seropositive at baseline numbered only six or seven.

Of note for this clone: The antigen is undetermined.

CDR1 is SGHDN and CDR2 is FVKESK in the germline V gene. The CDR3 extends over 15 amino acids. Between the trimmed V and J ends, which lost 1 base and 2 bases, there was a span of 10 bases. Produced via immunoSEQ multiplex PCR; TCRdb's table is partial and in-frame only. Of approximately 30,000 clones in the sample, over 80% were seen once. This material consisted of peripheral blood, taken 28 days after the second AZD1222 dose. The genes are TRBV14 and TRBJ2-3; D might be TRBD2 (5 bases). The source of this sequence is an adult who received the AZD1222 COVID-19 vaccine. The CDR3 DNA is TGTGCCAGCAGCCAAGGGCAGCGGACCACAGATACGCAGTATTTT. Translation gives CASSQGQRTTDTQYF.